A selection of T cell receptor beta chains follows, all from one sample in a study of control samples from healthy donors and cancer patients. Some clones are missing from TCRdb's copy, which holds only in-frame ones; the method was immunoSEQ multiplex PCR. The table has over 75,000 clones, roughly 82% seen once. Material: blood. The receptors were gathered from a man aged 55 to 70 in good health. CDR3s include the opening cysteine and the closing phenylalanine or tryptophan. Fields, in order: V gene, D gene, J gene, CDR3 DNA, CDR3 protein. A D gene is named only where the DNA matches it firmly.

v_gene: TRBV7-6
d_gene: TRBD2
j_gene: TRBJ2-3
CDR3nt: TGTGCCAGCAGCTTAGCGGCCGGGACTAGAACAGATACGCAGTATTTT
CDR3aa: CASSLAAGTRTDTQYF

v_gene: TRBV6-4
d_gene: .
j_gene: TRBJ1-4
CDR3nt: TGTGCCAGCAGTGAAGGGCTCCAGGGAAAACTGTTTTTT
CDR3aa: CASSEGLQGKLFF

v_gene: TRBV6-5
d_gene: .
j_gene: TRBJ1-6
CDR3nt: TGTGCCAGCTCCACATACGGTTCACCCCTCCACTTT
CDR3aa: CASSTYGSPLHF

v_gene: TRBV19
d_gene: .
j_gene: TRBJ2-7
CDR3nt: TGTGCCAGTAGTGGGGGACTTTTGGGAGGCGAGCAGTACTTC
CDR3aa: CASSGGLLGGEQYF

v_gene: TRBV7-8
d_gene: .
j_gene: TRBJ1-1
CDR3nt: TGTGCCAGCAGCTTAGGGGTGGGGACTGAAGCTTTCTTT
CDR3aa: CASSLGVGTEAFF

v_gene: TRBV3-1/TRBV3-2
d_gene: TRBD1
j_gene: TRBJ2-7
CDR3nt: TGTGCCAGCAGCCAACGCGACAGGGCCAGAACCTACGAGCAGTACTTC
CDR3aa: CASSQRDRARTYEQYF

v_gene: TRBV11-2
d_gene: TRBD1
j_gene: TRBJ1-2
CDR3nt: TGTGCCAGCAGCTTAGGGACAGGGGGCATGGACTATGGCTACACCTTC
CDR3aa: CASSLGTGGMDYGYTF

v_gene: TRBV2
d_gene: .
j_gene: TRBJ2-7
CDR3nt: TGTGCCAGCAGCCGCGAGTCCTACGAGCAGTACTTC
CDR3aa: CASSRESYEQYF

v_gene: TRBV4-1
d_gene: .
j_gene: TRBJ1-2
CDR3nt: TGCGCCAGCAGCCAAGAGTTTGCAGGCCAGACCTATGGCTACACCTTC
CDR3aa: CASSQEFAGQTYGYTF

v_gene: TRBV6-5
d_gene: TRBD1
j_gene: TRBJ2-2
CDR3nt: TGTGCCAGCAGTTACGGAGCAGGGGGCAGCACCGGGGAGCTGTTTTTT
CDR3aa: CASSYGAGGSTGELFF

v_gene: TRBV19
d_gene: .
j_gene: TRBJ2-7
CDR3nt: TGTGCCAGTAGTCCCTCCTACCGAGCCGCCTCCGAGCAGTACTTC
CDR3aa: CASSPSYRAASEQYF